The 21 T cell receptor beta chains listed next were all sequenced from one sample in a study of cytomegalovirus exposure and HLA in healthy donors. PCR used 60 Vbeta primers and 13 Jbeta primers. Assay used: immunoSEQ multiplex PCR; TCRdb lists only in-frame clones, some missing. In the table there are about 77,000 clones, roughly 78% of which are singletons. The sequenced sample was PBMCs. The source is a man between 40 and 49 years old in good health and CMV-seronegative.

The gene calls are TRBV7-9 and TRBJ2-2; D ambiguous. CDR1 SEHNR and CDR2 FQNEAQ come from the germline V gene (reference sequence). This CDR3 is built from 14 residues. V was trimmed by 4 bases and J by 4 bases, leaving 10 bases between them. The CDR3 coding sequence is TGTGCCAGCAGCTCAGGTGTGGCCACCGGGGAGCTGTTTTTT. This sequence encodes CASSSGVATGELFF.

The V and J genes are TRBV14 and TRBJ2-5; the D gene is possibly TRBD2 (6 bases). CDR1 is SGHDN and CDR2 is FVKESK in the germline V gene. There are 16 residues in the CDR3. V gave up 1 base and J gave up 1 base, with 13 bases separating them. Here the CDR3 reads CASSQASRGLQETQYF. The CDR3 DNA reads TGTGCCAGCAGCCAAGCGAGCCGGGGACTCCAAGAGACCCAGTACTTC.

This chain uses TRBV7-9 with TRBJ1-1; 11 nucleotides agree with TRBD1. Unmatched junction bases numbered 5, after V lost 4 bases and J lost 4 bases. The CDR3 length is 15 residues. Germline CDR1 reads SEHNR; CDR2 reads FQNEAQ (reference sequence). CDR3 region: CASSSWTGGFTEAFF. In nucleotides, the CDR3 is TGTGCCAGCAGCTCCTGGACAGGGGGCTTCACTGAAGCTTTCTTT.

The rearrangement uses TRBV7-8 and TRBJ1-1, with D possibly TRBD1 on 6 matching bases. This CDR3 contains 14 residues. Looked up from germline, CDR1 is SGHVS and CDR2 is FQNEAQ. V was trimmed by 2 bases and J by 1 base, leaving 8 bases between them. This chain's CDR3 is CASSLYRENTEAFF. CDR3 DNA sequence: TGTGCCAGCAGCTTATACAGGGAGAACACTGAAGCTTTCTTT.

The genes are TRBV7-9 and TRBJ2-1, with 11 bases identical to TRBD2. J was trimmed by 9 bases and V by 1 base; bases with no gene match: 8. The germline V gene has CDR1 SEHNR and CDR2 FQNEAQ (reference sequence). This CDR3 comprises 16 residues. The CDR3 is CASSLGRLAGMSEQFF. In DNA form, the CDR3 reads TGTGCCAGCAGCTTAGGGCGACTAGCGGGAATGTCTGAGCAGTTCTTC.

This clone appeared a few times. V gene TRBV18 combines with J gene TRBJ2-7, with TRBD1 identical over 7 bases. Germline CDR1 reads KGHSH; CDR2 reads LQKENI. Trimming removed 4 bases from V and 7 bases from J; junction bases left unmatched: 10. This CDR3 is built from 14 residues. The CDR3 here is CASSHSSGQWEQYF. Here the CDR3 DNA reads TGTGCCAGCTCACACTCCTCGGGACAGTGGGAGCAGTACTTC.

The V call is TRBV29-1, the J call TRBJ1-4; 9 positions match TRBD1. The CDR3 contains 14 residues. Germline V CDR1 and CDR2: SQVTM, ANQGSEA. Trimming removed 6 bases from V and 5 bases from J; junction bases left unmatched: 7. The CDR3: CSVDPGQGNEKLFF. The CDR3 DNA reads TGCAGCGTAGACCCTGGACAGGGGAATGAAAAACTGTTTTTT. Variable domain in full (rest from reference TRBV29-1 and TRBJ1-4): SAVISQKPSRDICQRGTSLTIQCQVDSQVTMMFWYRQQPGQSLTLIATANQGSEATYESGFVIDKFPISRPNLTFSTLTVSNMSPEDSSIYLCSVDPGQGNEKLFFGSGTQLSVL.

This clone was seen once. The chain couples TRBV7-8 to TRBJ2-2; 8 bases align to TRBD2. Germline V gives CDR1 SGHVS, CDR2 FQNEAQ. The CDR3 has 16 residues. The ends lost 2 bases at V and 3 bases at J; junction bases unmatched: 5. The CDR3 loop reads CASSLYGRAYTGELFF. CDR3 DNA: TGTGCCAGCAGCTTATACGGGAGGGCCTACACCGGGGAGCTGTTTTTT.

About this clone: This sample also contains other DNA sequences that code for the same CDR3. The chain couples TRBV25-1 to TRBJ2-5, with 8 nucleotides matching TRBD1. The CDR3 runs 16 residues. Per germline, CDR1 MGHDK and CDR2 SYGVNS. The V and J ends lost 0 bases and 4 bases, in that order; junction bases with no gene match: 7. The CDR3 spells CASSEYRPGGVETQYF. Written as DNA, the CDR3 is TGTGCCAGCAGTGAATATCGGCCAGGGGGCGTAGAGACCCAGTACTTC.

This clone was observed a handful of times. The CDR3 bases are TGTGCCAGCAGCGTTACTAGTATCGGCCATGAGCAGTTCTTC. It yields the protein CASSVTSIGHEQFF. J is TRBJ2-1 and V is TRBV9, with D possibly TRBD2 on 5 matching bases. The CDR3 loop spans 14 amino acids. Germline lookup yields CDR1 SGDLS and CDR2 YYNGEE. The ends were cut back, 2 bases at V and 8 bases at J, with 14 bases in the middle.

The rearrangement uses TRBV9 and TRBJ2-1; TRBD2 matches at 11 bases. V trimming: 0 bases; J trimming: 8 bases; junction bases outside the gene matches: 10. The germline gives CDR1 SGDLS, CDR2 YYNGEE. This CDR3 region has 17 residues. The CDR3 is CASSVGTSGWGGDEQFF. CDR3 in DNA: TGTGCCAGCAGCGTAGGGACTAGCGGGTGGGGTGGGGATGAGCAGTTCTTC.

The chain combines TRBV2 with TRBJ2-1; 10 bases map to TRBD2. Per germline, CDR1 SNHLY and CDR2 FYNNEI. V shed 8 bases and J 4 bases; nucleotides not matched to a gene: 5. This CDR3 is 14 amino acids long. Here the CDR3 reads CASRLAGRYNEQFF. DNA for the CDR3: TGTGCCAGCCGACTAGCGGGTAGATACAATGAGCAGTTCTTC.

This sequence joins TRBV18 and TRBJ1-2, with TRBD1 identical over 7 bases. This CDR3 comprises 16 residues. The germline CDR1 and CDR2 sequences are KGHSH and LQKENI. Trimming removed 3 bases from V and 2 bases from J; junction bases left unmatched: 9. The DNA of the CDR3 is TGTGCCAGCTCACCCGTTGAAAAGGGGGCCAACTATGGCTACACCTTC. It is translated as CASSPVEKGANYGYTF.

The rearrangement links TRBV19 to TRBJ2-7; D might be TRBD2 (5 bases). V was cut by 6 bases and J by 0 bases, with 12 bases left in between. The V gene's germline CDR1 is LNHDA and CDR2 SQIVND (reference sequence). This CDR3 comprises 14 residues. CDR3 DNA sequence: TGTGCCAGTAGCCGAACTAGAACCTCCTACGAGCAGTACTTC. Protein: CASSRTRTSYEQYF.

DNA for the CDR3: TGTGCCAGCAGCCGAGCCGGGGGGGGGCTCTACGAGCAGTACTTC. It is translated as CASSRAGGGLYEQYF. V is TRBV7-9 and J is TRBJ2-7; 8 bases are a match to TRBD2. V lost 5 bases to trimming and J lost 3 bases; unmatched junction nucleotides: 9. The CDR3 consists of 15 residues. The V gene's germline CDR1 is SEHNR and CDR2 FQNEAQ (reference sequence).

In its sample, this clone was seen a few times. The rearrangement links TRBV27 to TRBJ2-5; TRBD1 aligns across 11 bases. Gene TRBJ2-7 matches the end of the DNA better, so the J call may be wrong. This CDR3 has 16 residues. Germline lookup yields CDR1 MNHEY and CDR2 SMNVEV (reference sequence). CDR3 nucleotides: TGTGCCAGCAGTTCGACAGCCGGGACAGGGGGCTACGAGCAGTACTTC. Translated, it gives CASSSTAGTGGYEQYF.

The chain couples TRBV28 to TRBJ1-5; TRBD1 matches 8 bases. Losses at the gene ends were 3 bases for V and 6 bases for J; bases not matched to a gene: 10. This CDR3 comprises 16 residues. Germline V gene lookup returns CDR1 MDHEN and CDR2 SYDVKM. The CDR3 is CASSFNMGQVSQPQHF. Here the CDR3 DNA reads TGTGCCAGCAGTTTTAATATGGGACAGGTGAGTCAGCCCCAGCATTTT. Variable domain in full (rest from reference TRBV28 and TRBJ1-5): DVKVTQSSRYLVKRTGEKVFLECVQDMDHENMFWYRQDPGLGLRLIYFSYDVKMKEKGDIPEGYSVSREKKERFSLILESASTNQTSMYLCASSFNMGQVSQPQHFGDGTRLSIL.

V is TRBV30 and J is TRBJ2-5, with 13 positions matching TRBD2. The junction had 6 bases not matched to a gene; V was cut back by 2 bases and J by 6 bases. Germline-derived CDR1 and CDR2 are GTSNPN and SVGIG (reference sequence). CDR3 length equals 15 residues. CDR3: CAWSRGLAGVKTQYF. CDR3 nucleotide sequence: TGTGCCTGGAGTCGCGGACTAGCGGGAGTAAAGACCCAGTACTTC.

The chain has TRBV6-1 and TRBJ2-7; 8 nucleotides line up with TRBD2. V was clipped by 1 base and J by 0 bases; unmatched bases: 2. The length of the CDR3 is 15 residues. The V gene's germline CDR1 is MNHNS and CDR2 SASEGT. The CDR3 loop reads CASSEESGSSYEQYF. DNA of the CDR3: TGTGCCAGCAGTGAAGAGAGCGGGAGCTCCTACGAGCAGTACTTC.

The chain recombines TRBV7-2 with TRBJ1-2, with 12 bases matching TRBD1. J was trimmed by 7 bases and V by 5 bases; bases with no gene match: 11. This CDR3 contains 16 residues. Per the germline V gene, CDR1 is SGHTA and CDR2 is FQGNSA. CDR3 sequence reads: CASSKETGTGGGGYTF. The CDR3 nucleotides are TGTGCCAGCAGCAAGGAAACCGGGACAGGGGGCGGTGGCTACACCTTC.

The chain links TRBV30 to TRBJ2-7, with D possibly being TRBD1 (6 bases). V was pared by 0 bases and J by 6 bases, with 12 bases between. The CDR3 runs 13 residues. The germline CDR1 and CDR2 sequences are GTSNPN and SVGIG (reference sequence). In nucleotides, the CDR3 is TGTGCCTGGAGTGTACGGATAGGGGGCGAGCAGTACTTC. It encodes CAWSVRIGGEQYF. The whole variable domain, filled in from reference TRBV30 and TRBJ2-7, reads SQTIHQWPATLVQPVGSPLSLECTVEGTSNPNLYWYRQAAGRGLQLLFYSVGIGQISSEVPQNLSASRPQDRQFILSSKKLLLSDSGFYLCAWSVRIGGEQYFGPGTRLTVT.